Below, 30 T cell receptor beta chains from the same sample are listed, as sequenced in a study of Tregs in tolerant kidney transplant recipients. The assay was immunoSEQ multiplex PCR, and TCRdb's table has in-frame clones only and misses some. Among about 64,000 clones listed, approximately 87% were seen once. Recipients received nonmyeloablative bone marrow transplants from related graft donors, with transient mixed chimerism. This specimen was CD4+ T cells from blood (PBMCs), taken 6 months after the transplant. Receptors were obtained from a human patient who received a combined kidney and bone marrow transplant. Some T cells may be graft donor cells.

By share of the sample, this clone is medium-sized. The chain is built from TRBV14 and TRBJ1-2, with 8 bases fitting TRBD1. The V segment lost 4 bases and the J segment 4 bases; nucleotides outside the gene matches: 8. Germline V gene data show CDR1 as SGHDN and CDR2 as FVKESK. The CDR3 consists of 15 residues. For the CDR3, the DNA is TGTGCCAGCAGCCCCCTAATGCAGGGGGCCTATGGCTACACCTTC. Translated: CASSPLMQGAYGYTF.

This clone was seen once. The CDR3 here is CASSKEGSGNLRNQPQHF. The CDR3 DNA follows: TGTGCCAGCAGCAAAGAGGGTTCCGGGAACCTGAGGAATCAGCCCCAGCATTTT. The V gene is TRBV21-1, the J gene TRBJ1-5. TRBV21-1 is assigned pseudogene status. The CDR3 runs to 18 residues.

The count of this clone is one. V gene TRBV7-2 combines with J gene TRBJ2-2; 12 nucleotides align to TRBD1. The CDR3 spans 16 residues. CDR1 is SGHTA, CDR2 FQGNSA, per germline. V lost 5 bases, J lost 4 bases, and 5 bases stayed unmatched. The CDR3: CASSRGQGAGTGELFF. The CDR3 bases are TGTGCCAGCAGCAGGGGACAGGGGGCTGGCACCGGGGAGCTGTTTTTT.

This chain joins TRBV7-2 and TRBJ2-7, with 8 bases fitting TRBD2. CDR3 size: 15 residues. J was trimmed by 5 bases and V by 2 bases; bases with no gene match: 8. Germline V gives CDR1 SGHTA, CDR2 FQGNSA. CDR3 loop: CASSLRPGGPDEQYF. For the CDR3, the DNA is TGTGCCAGCAGCTTAAGACCGGGAGGGCCGGACGAGCAGTACTTC.

The chain has TRBV5-1 and TRBJ1-1, with no clear D. Trimming cost V 0 bases and J 3 bases, with 12 bases left between them. The CDR3 is 15 residues long. Germline CDR1 SGHRS, CDR2 YFSETQ. This CDR3 is CASSLEAPPYTEAFF. The CDR3 bases are TGCGCCAGCAGCTTGGAAGCACCCCCGTACACTGAAGCTTTCTTT.

This sequence joins TRBV27 and TRBJ2-7; a weak D match, TRBD1 (6 bases). CDR1 and CDR2 (germline): MNHEY, SMNVEV (reference sequence). V was cut by 2 bases and J by 2 bases, with 10 bases left in between. The CDR3 contains 14 residues. The CDR3 DNA reads TGTGCCAGCAGTTTAGCCAGGGGACCCTACGAGCAGTACTTC. Its translation: CASSLARGPYEQYF.

This clone was seen only a few times. The rearrangement uses TRBV11-3 and TRBJ2-5; D remains ambiguous. This CDR3 contains 14 residues. Germline CDR1 is SGHNT and CDR2 is YENEEA. Trimming removed 1 base from V and 2 bases from J, with 8 bases in between. CDR3 residues: CASSLVEAQETQYF. DNA for the CDR3: TGTGCCAGCAGCTTAGTAGAGGCTCAAGAGACCCAGTACTTC.

CDR3 in amino acids: CASSFWGPYEQYF. The CDR3 bases are TGTGCCAGCAGCTTTTGGGGGCCCTACGAGCAGTACTTC. V usage is TRBV7-9 and J usage is TRBJ2-7, with TRBD1 as a possible D gene (6 bases). Trimming removed 3 bases from V and 2 bases from J, with 8 bases in between. From germline, CDR1 is SEHNR and CDR2 FQNEAQ (reference sequence). This CDR3 contains 13 residues.

This clone showed up just a few times. V and J are TRBV5-1 and TRBJ1-5, with D maybe TRBD1 (6 bases). In germline, CDR1 is SGHRS, CDR2 YFSETQ. CDR3 length: 14 amino acids. V was shortened by 5 bases and J by 4 bases, with 13 bases between the two germline ends. The CDR3 sequence: CASSEGGTNQPQHF. The CDR3 DNA sequence: TGCGCCAGCAGTGAAGGGGGAACGAATCAGCCCCAGCATTTT.

The rearrangement uses TRBV13 and TRBJ1-1; D remains ambiguous. The ends were cut back, 2 bases at V and 5 bases at J, with 12 bases in the middle. The CDR3 loop spans 14 amino acids. Germline V gene lookup returns CDR1 PRHDT and CDR2 FYEKMQ (reference sequence). CDR3 amino acids: CASSLRMTGTEAFF. The CDR3 coding sequence is TGTGCCAGCAGCTTACGAATGACGGGGACTGAAGCTTTCTTT.

CDR3: CASSLAGVTDTQYF. CDR3 bases: TGTGCCAGCAGCTTGGCAGGGGTCACAGATACGCAGTATTTT. The rearrangement joins TRBV5-5 to TRBJ2-3, with D possibly being TRBD1 (6 bases). There are 14 residues in the CDR3. Trimming pared 0 bases from V and 2 bases from J, leaving 7 bases between. Per the germline V gene, CDR1 is SGHKS and CDR2 is YYEKEE (reference sequence).

This sequence joins TRBV11-3 and TRBJ2-3; TRBD2 matches 8 bases. V trimming: 6 bases; J trimming: 0 bases; junction bases outside the gene matches: 2. The germline V gene has CDR1 SGHNT and CDR2 YENEEA. The CDR3 has 14 amino acids. This CDR3 reads CASRLAESTDTQYF. The CDR3 DNA follows: TGTGCCAGCAGACTAGCGGAGAGCACAGATACGCAGTATTTT.

This clone turned up a few times. The CDR3 sequence is CAISDEVAGRTGELFF. DNA of the CDR3: TGTGCCATCAGTGATGAGGTAGCGGGACGGACCGGGGAGCTGTTTTTT. The V gene is TRBV10-3, the J gene TRBJ2-2, with 8 nucleotides matching TRBD2. The CDR3 length is 16 residues. V was pared by 3 bases and J by 5 bases, with 8 bases of the junction left unmatched. From germline, CDR1 is ENHRY and CDR2 SYGVKD.

This chain connects TRBV4-1 to TRBJ2-1, with a weak D call TRBD1 (5 bases). Germline CDR1 and CDR2: MGHRA and YSYEKL. The CDR3 spans 17 residues. Between the trimmed V and J ends, which lost 1 base and 0 bases, there was a span of 13 bases. The CDR3 nucleotides are TGCGCCAGCAGCCAAGTTCTAGGGGATAGCTCCTACAATGAGCAGTTCTTC. This sequence encodes CASSQVLGDSSYNEQFF.

CDR3 nucleotides: TGTGCCAGCAGCCCAGGGACTAGCGGGTTCTCCTACGAGCAGTACTTC. Its translation is CASSPGTSGFSYEQYF. The chain carries TRBV7-9 and TRBJ2-7, with 12 bases matching TRBD2. Germline lookup yields CDR1 SEHNR and CDR2 FQNEAQ (reference sequence). This CDR3 is built from 16 residues. Germline trimming cut 5 bases from V and 0 bases from J; bases unmatched to any gene: 5.

V and J are TRBV2 and TRBJ2-7; TRBD1 matches at 8 bases. The CDR3 sequence is 14 residues long. Germline-derived CDR1 and CDR2 are SNHLY and FYNNEI. The ends lost 6 bases at V and 7 bases at J; junction bases unmatched: 11. The CDR3: CASSRDRTDWEQYF. CDR3 sequence (DNA): TGTGCCAGCAGCCGGGACAGGACGGACTGGGAGCAGTACTTC.

The chain carries TRBV10-3 and TRBJ1-4, with 7 bases fitting TRBD1. Germline CDR1 reads ENHRY; CDR2 reads SYGVKD. The ends lost 0 bases at V and 0 bases at J; junction bases unmatched: 7. CDR3 length: 18 amino acids. The CDR3 DNA sequence: TGTGCCATCAGTGAGTCGGGACAAACAGGGGCAACTAATGAAAAACTGTTTTTT. This sequence encodes CAISESGQTGATNEKLFF.

The rearrangement links TRBV6-6 to TRBJ2-4; 15 bases are a match to TRBD2. After removal of 4 bases from V and 6 bases from J, the junction contained 1 base not matched to a gene. Germline V gives CDR1 MNHNY, CDR2 SVGAGI (reference sequence). This CDR3 has 15 amino acids. CDR3 sequence reads: CASSSGLAGGNIQYF. CDR3 DNA: TGTGCCAGCAGTTCGGGACTAGCGGGGGGAAACATTCAGTACTTC.

The chain joins TRBV7-8 to TRBJ1-5, with 7 bases identical to TRBD1. V lost 4 bases to trimming and J lost 1 base; unmatched junction nucleotides: 4. Germline V gives CDR1 SGHVS, CDR2 FQNEAQ. The CDR3 runs to 15 residues. CDR3 amino acids: CASSSRTGSNQPQHF. The CDR3 coding sequence is TGTGCCAGCAGCTCCCGGACAGGAAGCAATCAGCCCCAGCATTTT.

The chain has TRBV7-2 and TRBJ2-5; TRBD1 matches 8 bases. V lost 4 bases and J lost 4; bases outside the gene matches: 8. This CDR3 spans 15 amino acids. The germline V gene encodes CDR1 SGHTA and CDR2 FQGNSA. The chain's CDR3 is CASSSGQGGVETQYF. In nucleotides, the CDR3 is TGTGCCAGCAGCTCAGGACAGGGTGGGGTAGAGACCCAGTACTTC. Complete variable domain (other parts from reference TRBV7-2 and TRBJ2-5): GAGVSQSPSNKVTEKGKDVELRCDPISGHTALYWYRQSLGQGLEFLIYFQGNSAPDKSGLPSDRFSAERTGGSVSTLTIQRTQQEDSAVYLCASSSGQGGVETQYFGPGTRLLVL.

This clone was seen only once. The rearrangement links TRBV10-3 to TRBJ2-5; TRBD2 aligns across 10 bases. Germline CDR1 and CDR2: ENHRY and SYGVKD. The CDR3 contains 12 residues. CDR3: CAHSGGQETQYF. Here the CDR3 DNA reads TGTGCGCATAGCGGGGGGCAAGAGACCCAGTACTTC.

The chain couples TRBV2 to TRBJ2-7; the match to TRBD2 covers 11 bases. The length of the CDR3 is 15 residues. Trimming at V came to 5 bases and at J to 6 bases, leaving 9 bases not matched to a gene. The germline CDR1 and CDR2 sequences are SNHLY and FYNNEI. The CDR3 region is CASSLSGGAGSEQYF. The CDR3 DNA reads as TGTGCCAGCAGTCTTAGCGGGGGGGCCGGATCCGAGCAGTACTTC.

This rearrangement joins TRBV9 to TRBJ1-2; D is undetermined. The length of the CDR3 is 17 residues. Germline-derived CDR1 and CDR2 are SGDLS and YYNGEE. V was clipped by 3 bases and J by 2 bases, with 20 bases between them. The CDR3 here is CASSGGLGHQANYGYTF. As DNA, the CDR3 is TGTGCCAGCAGCGGAGGACTCGGCCATCAGGCCAACTATGGCTACACCTTC.

The chain employs TRBV12-5 and TRBJ2-7; D remains ambiguous. Trimming removed 4 bases at V and 3 bases at J, with 4 bases between. The V gene's germline CDR1 is LGHNT and CDR2 FRNRAP. The CDR3 loop spans 11 amino acids. The CDR3, as DNA: TGTGCTAGTGGTTCCAGCTACGAGCAGTACTTC. This translates into CASGSSYEQYF.

This clone was seen more than once but under ten times. This chain links TRBV4-1 with TRBJ2-2; weak D call: TRBD2 (6 bases). The germline V gene encodes CDR1 MGHRA and CDR2 YSYEKL. The V end was cut by 5 bases, the J end by 3 bases, with 19 bases between. CDR3 length: 17 amino acids. The CDR3 DNA is TGCGCCAGCAGCGATCTAGCGAGGGGTCTAGACACCGGGGAGCTGTTTTTT. This encodes CASSDLARGLDTGELFF.

The DNA for the CDR3 is TGTGCCATCAGCCTAAACCTGGCCAGGGAGCAGTTCTTC. It yields the protein CAISLNLAREQFF. The chain joins TRBV10-3 to TRBJ2-1; D unclear. The germline gives CDR1 ENHRY, CDR2 SYGVKD. V lost 6 bases to trimming and J lost 10 bases, with 16 bases between them. The CDR3 is 13 residues long.

The J gene is TRBJ2-3, the V gene TRBV2; D is possibly TRBD1 (5 bases). The germline V and J ends were trimmed by 4 bases and 0 bases, with 8 bases remaining between them. CDR1 SNHLY and CDR2 FYNNEI come from the germline V gene. The CDR3 is made up of 14 amino acids. The CDR3 here is CASSAQGSTDTQYF. CDR3 coding DNA: TGTGCCAGCAGTGCGCAGGGAAGCACAGATACGCAGTATTTT.

The J gene is TRBJ2-3, the V gene TRBV6-5, with 8 bases matching TRBD1. The V segment lost 0 bases and the J segment 4 bases; nucleotides outside the gene matches: 3. This CDR3 region has 15 residues. Germline V CDR1 and CDR2: MNHEY, SVGAGI. CDR3 sequence (DNA): TGTGCCAGCAGTTACTCAAGACAGGGGTCAGATACGCAGTATTTT. Translation gives CASSYSRQGSDTQYF.

The chain links TRBV30 to TRBJ2-7; tentatively, D is TRBD2 (5 bases). Germline V gene data show CDR1 as GTSNPN and CDR2 as SVGIG (reference sequence). CDR3 length: 14 amino acids. V was cut by 5 bases and J by 1 base, with 15 bases left in between. CDR3 loop: CAWGRGLGSYEQYF. For the CDR3, the DNA is TGTGCCTGGGGGCGAGGGTTGGGATCCTACGAGCAGTACTTC.

This sequence joins TRBV7-2 and TRBJ2-7; weak D call: TRBD1 (6 bases). Germline V CDR1 and CDR2: SGHTA, FQGNSA. The germline V and J ends were trimmed by 3 bases and 3 bases, with 12 bases remaining between them. The CDR3 length is 14 residues. The CDR3 sequence is CASSFHRVNYEQYF. The CDR3 DNA sequence: TGTGCCAGCAGCTTCCACAGGGTGAACTACGAGCAGTACTTC.